The 23 T cell receptor beta chains presented below share a single source sample, sequenced in a study of T cell responses to AZD1222 COVID-19 vaccine. TCRdb's copy holds only in-frame clones and misses some; the assay was immunoSEQ multiplex PCR. The table includes 45,000 to 55,000 clones, about 81% detected once. The sequencing here drew on peripheral blood, taken on day 0 of AZD1222 vaccination. All receptors derive from an adult in good health.

This sequence joins TRBV18 and TRBJ2-1; D tentatively reads TRBD1 or TRBD2 (6 bases each). CDR3 size: 15 residues. With 1 base removed from V and 7 bases from J, the gap between germline ends came to 14 bases. Germline V gene data show CDR1 as KGHSH and CDR2 as LQKENI. The CDR3 loop is CASSPLTGAGNEQFF. The CDR3 DNA sequence: TGTGCCAGCTCACCACTCACGGGGGCGGGTAATGAGCAGTTCTTC.

This rearrangement joins TRBV5-6 to TRBJ2-7, with 8 bases lining up with TRBD1. Trimming removed 4 bases from V and 6 bases from J; junction bases left unmatched: 6. Looked up from germline, CDR1 is SGHDT and CDR2 is YYEEEE. The CDR3 runs 13 residues. CDR3 coding DNA: TGTGCCAGCAGCCGTCAGGGGGCGGCCGAGCAGTACTTC. Translating it yields CASSRQGAAEQYF.

V usage is TRBV7-2 and J usage is TRBJ1-1; the D gene is possibly TRBD1 (5 bases). Deletions cut 5 bases from V and 0 bases from J, with 13 bases between. The CDR3 covers 15 residues. The germline V gene encodes CDR1 SGHTA and CDR2 FQGNSA. This CDR3 reads CASSGRAHLNTEAFF. As DNA, the CDR3 is TGTGCCAGCAGCGGCAGGGCGCATCTGAACACTGAAGCTTTCTTT.

This chain uses TRBV5-4 with TRBJ2-2, with TRBD1 identical over 8 bases. CDR3 size: 15 residues. CDR1 and CDR2 (germline): SGHNT, YYREEE (reference sequence). With 4 bases clipped from V and 9 bases from J, the junction kept 11 bases outside the gene matches. The CDR3 coding sequence is TGTGCCAGCAGCCCGACGGCAGCAGGGGGCCGGGAGCTGTTTTTT. It translates to CASSPTAAGGRELFF.

The chain carries TRBV7-9 and TRBJ2-5; a weak D match, TRBD2 (6 bases). Germline lookup yields CDR1 SEHNR and CDR2 FQNEAQ (reference sequence). The CDR3 is made up of 17 amino acids. Deletions cut 3 bases from V and 0 bases from J, with 17 bases between. DNA of the CDR3: TGTGCCAGCAGCTTTAGCGCGGGACCCCGGTACCAAGAGACCCAGTACTTC. Residues: CASSFSAGPRYQETQYF.

This clone showed up just a few times. The rearrangement joins TRBV14 to TRBJ2-3; D perhaps matches TRBD1 (5 bases). With 1 base removed from V and 0 bases from J, the gap between germline ends came to 11 bases. Germline lookup yields CDR1 SGHDN and CDR2 FVKESK. This CDR3 contains 16 residues. The CDR3 reads CASSQGVRASTDTQYF. The CDR3 nucleotides read TGTGCCAGCAGCCAAGGGGTCAGGGCTAGCACAGATACGCAGTATTTT.

CDR3 sequence reads: CASSETRGGYTF. The CDR3 bases are TGTGCCAGCAGCGAAACGAGGGGGGGCTACACCTTC. The V gene is TRBV7-2, the J gene TRBJ1-2, with D possibly being TRBD1 (6 bases). Per the germline V gene, CDR1 is SGHTA and CDR2 is FQGNSA. CDR3 length: 12 residues. Trimming took 5 bases from V and 8 from J, leaving 12 bases between them.

This sequence joins TRBV19 and TRBJ2-3, with 9 bases fitting TRBD1. V dropped 4 bases and J dropped 2; count of bases not matched to a gene: 10. The CDR3 is 17 residues long. Germline values: CDR1 LNHDA, CDR2 SQIVND (reference sequence). DNA of the CDR3: TGTGCCAGTAGTAAGATAACAGGGGGCGCAACCACAGATACGCAGTATTTT. It specifies CASSKITGGATTDTQYF.

The V gene is TRBV7-9, the J gene TRBJ1-5; D is possibly TRBD1 (5 bases). Trimming cost V 5 bases and J 5 bases, with 22 bases left between them. This CDR3 has 17 residues. Germline assignment: CDR1 SEHNR and CDR2 FQNEAQ (reference sequence). The CDR3 DNA reads as TGTGCCAGCAGCACATATAAGGCGGGGGGAAGACATCAGCCCCAGCATTTT. Its translation: CASSTYKAGGRHQPQHF.

The chain is built from TRBV5-1 and TRBJ1-1; D not resolved. The V and J ends lost 6 bases and 5 bases respectively, with 20 bases between them. CDR3 length equals 15 residues. Germline V gene data show CDR1 as SGHRS and CDR2 as YFSETQ. The DNA of the CDR3 is TGCGCCAGCATCCCTACTGAGTCGGGTGGGACTGAAGCTTTCTTT. Encoded protein: CASIPTESGGTEAFF.

CDR3: CASSTYAGGPGELFF. As DNA, the CDR3 is TGTGCCAGCAGCACTTACGCAGGGGGCCCCGGGGAGCTGTTTTTT. The V call is TRBV7-8, the J call TRBJ2-2, with 8 nucleotides matching TRBD1. CDR3 size: 15 residues. Germline CDR1 reads SGHVS; CDR2 reads FQNEAQ. With 5 bases clipped from V and 6 bases from J, the junction kept 8 bases outside the gene matches.

This clone was found once. The chain links TRBV19 to TRBJ1-2, with D possibly TRBD1 on 5 matching bases. CDR1 and CDR2 from the germline V gene are LNHDA and SQIVND (reference sequence). Trimming pared 4 bases from V and 0 bases from J, leaving 18 bases between. This CDR3 has 17 residues. In DNA, the CDR3 is TGTGCCAGTAGTACCCGGGACCAAATGAGGTCTAACTATGGCTACACCTTC. This encodes CASSTRDQMRSNYGYTF.

This chain uses TRBV18 with TRBJ2-2; tentatively, D is TRBD2 (6 bases). Per germline, CDR1 KGHSH and CDR2 LQKENI. This CDR3 contains 16 residues. V lost 6 bases, J lost 3 bases, and 17 bases lay in between. The CDR3 reads CASSLPRDSYTGELFF. The CDR3 bases are TGTGCCAGCTCTCTCCCGCGGGACTCCTACACCGGGGAGCTGTTTTTT.

This CDR3 reads CASNAGVDQPQHF. CDR3 coding DNA: TGTGCCAGCAATGCAGGGGTTGATCAGCCCCAGCATTTT. This sequence joins TRBV6-5 and TRBJ1-5; TRBD1 is a possible D gene (6 bases). CDR1 and CDR2 from the germline V gene are MNHEY and SVGAGI. The CDR3 loop spans 13 amino acids. Trimming took 7 bases from V and 5 from J, leaving 12 bases between them.

This chain links TRBV6-5 with TRBJ1-1; D might be TRBD1 (5 bases). Germline CDR1 and CDR2: MNHEY and SVGAGI. CDR3 length equals 14 residues. The V end lost 4 bases, the J end lost 1 base, and 10 bases lay between the germline ends. CDR3 sequence (DNA): TGTGCCAGCAGTTCCGGGACGGCGAACACTGAAGCTTTCTTT. It translates to CASSSGTANTEAFF.

The rearrangement joins TRBV6-5 to TRBJ1-3; no clear D. CDR1 is MNHEY, CDR2 SVGAGI, per germline. This CDR3 is built from 14 residues. V was shortened by 6 bases and J by 0 bases, with 9 bases between the two germline ends. The CDR3 reads CASRADISGNTIYF. The CDR3, as DNA: TGTGCCAGCAGGGCAGACATCTCTGGAAACACCATATATTTT.

The CDR3 nucleotides read TGTGCCAGCAGCCCCAACACTGAAGCTTTCTTT. Protein sequence: CASSPNTEAFF. The chain carries TRBV11-2 and TRBJ1-1; D is uncertain. The length of the CDR3 is 11 residues. Per the germline V gene, CDR1 is SGHAT and CDR2 is FQNNGV. Trimming left V 5 bases short and J 2 bases short, with 3 bases between. Combining the CDR3 with reference TRBV11-2 and TRBJ1-1 gives the whole variable domain EAGVAQSPRYKIIEKRQSVAFWCNPISGHATLYWYQQILGQGPKLLIQFQNNGVVDDSQLPKDRFSAERLKGVDSTLKIQPAKLEDSAVYLCASSPNTEAFFGQGTRLTVV.

The V and J genes are TRBV5-1 and TRBJ1-1; no clear D. Between the trimmed V and J ends, which lost 1 base and 1 base, there was a span of 5 bases. Germline V gene lookup returns CDR1 SGHRS and CDR2 YFSETQ. The CDR3 spans 13 residues. The CDR3 here is CASSLRTNTEAFF. In nucleotides, the CDR3 is TGCGCCAGCAGCTTGAGGACGAACACTGAAGCTTTCTTT.

V usage is TRBV9 and J usage is TRBJ2-7; 11 bases are a match to TRBD1. Germline V gene sequence: CDR1 SGDLS, CDR2 YYNGEE. The CDR3 is made up of 15 amino acids. V gave up 7 bases and J gave up 5 bases; unmatched junction bases: 11. The CDR3 nucleotides read TGTGCCAGCGGACAGGGGGCGCATTCGGTAGACGAGCAGTACTTC. Translated: CASGQGAHSVDEQYF.

The chain employs TRBV18 and TRBJ1-2; D is unresolved. CDR3 length: 15 amino acids. The germline V and J ends were trimmed by 3 bases and 0 bases, with 11 bases remaining between them. Germline V gene sequence: CDR1 KGHSH, CDR2 LQKENI. CDR3 loop: CASSPRGGTNYGYTF. DNA of the CDR3: TGTGCCAGCTCACCTAGAGGAGGGACTAACTATGGCTACACCTTC.

This clone was counted a single time. The chain combines TRBV7-9 with TRBJ1-1, with D perhaps matching TRBD1 (6 bases). Trimming left V 4 bases short and J 2 bases short, with 14 bases between. The CDR3 runs 15 residues. Germline CDR1 and CDR2: SEHNR and FQNEAQ (reference sequence). The chain's CDR3 is CASSSPGTLNTEAFF. The CDR3 bases are TGTGCCAGCAGCTCACCCGGGACACTAAACACTGAAGCTTTCTTT.

The chain combines TRBV14 with TRBJ1-3; D call uncertain. Trimming took off 1 base at V and 7 bases at J, with 14 bases between the two ends. The CDR3 contains 15 residues. Per germline, CDR1 SGHDN and CDR2 FVKESK. The CDR3 loop reads CASSQVTQPPNTIYF. The CDR3 DNA reads TGTGCCAGCAGCCAAGTGACACAACCTCCGAACACCATATATTTT.

This clone appeared a single time. The chain has TRBV9 and TRBJ2-3, with 7 bases aligning to TRBD1. J was trimmed by 1 base and V by 4 bases; bases with no gene match: 6. The CDR3 has 15 amino acids. Germline CDR1 reads SGDLS; CDR2 reads YYNGEE. For the CDR3, the DNA is TGTGCCAGCAGCCCAAGAGGGACAGGCACAGATACGCAGTATTTT. Its translation: CASSPRGTGTDTQYF.